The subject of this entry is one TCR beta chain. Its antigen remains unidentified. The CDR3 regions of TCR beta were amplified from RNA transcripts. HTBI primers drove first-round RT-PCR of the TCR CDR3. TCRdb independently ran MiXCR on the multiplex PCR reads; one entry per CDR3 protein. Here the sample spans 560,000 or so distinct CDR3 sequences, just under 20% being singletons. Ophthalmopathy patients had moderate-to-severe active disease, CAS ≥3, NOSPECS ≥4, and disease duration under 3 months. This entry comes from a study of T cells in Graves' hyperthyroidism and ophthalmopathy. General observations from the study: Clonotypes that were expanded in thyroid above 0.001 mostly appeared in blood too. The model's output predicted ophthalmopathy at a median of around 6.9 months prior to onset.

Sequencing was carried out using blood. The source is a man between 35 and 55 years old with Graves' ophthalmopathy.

The CDR3 region is CASSRGRGTYNEQFF. The CDR3 nucleotides are TGTGCCAGCTCACGGGGTAGAGGGACCTACAATGAGCAGTTCTTC. The chain joins TRBV18 to TRBJ2-1, with D possibly TRBD2 on 5 matching bases. Germline lookup yields CDR1 KGHSH and CDR2 LQKENI. The CDR3 is made up of 15 amino acids. The V and J ends lost 4 bases and 2 bases respectively, with 12 bases between them.